The 32 T cell receptor beta chains in this list originate from one sample, sequenced in a study of T cell responses to AZD1222 COVID-19 vaccine (dated by TCRdb to the early 2020s). The library was built by means of the immunoSEQ multiplex PCR assay. Entries here come from immuneACCESS through TCRdb and include only in-frame sequences with V and J called. Some clones fail to appear in such tables; in the studies checked, an unresolved V gene covers under half of the shortfall, and the cause of the remainder is unknown. The sample records around 130,000 clones, about 86% of which are singletons. The top ten hold around 12% of the sample. The meaning of the sample's time point label: baseline before first vaccination. Sequences were derived from peripheral blood, sampled on day 0 of AZD1222 vaccination. Source of these receptors: an adult in good health.

The CDR3 here is CASSEGTSGGDTQYF. The CDR3 nucleotides read TGTGCCAGCAGTGAAGGGACTAGCGGGGGGGATACGCAGTATTTT. This chain links TRBV6-4 with TRBJ2-3; TRBD2 matches 15 bases. There are 15 residues in the CDR3. Germline-derived CDR1 and CDR2 are MRHNA and SNTAGT. V shed 3 bases and J 6 bases; nucleotides not matched to a gene: 1.

This rearrangement joins TRBV19 to TRBJ1-4; TRBD1 might be the D (5 bases). CDR3 length: 16 residues. With 1 base removed from V and 5 bases from J, the gap between germline ends came to 14 bases. Per the germline V gene, CDR1 is LNHDA and CDR2 is SQIVND (reference sequence). The CDR3 here is CASSIGQRNGNEKLFF. The DNA for the CDR3 is TGTGCCAGTAGTATAGGACAGCGGAATGGCAATGAAAAACTGTTTTTT.

The chain employs TRBV4-3 and TRBJ1-4, with 9 nucleotides matching TRBD1. J was trimmed by 3 bases and V by 1 base; bases with no gene match: 0. The CDR3 runs to 15 residues. Germline V gene lookup returns CDR1 LGHNA and CDR2 YSLEER. The CDR3 loop is CASSQGTGANEKLFF. CDR3 DNA sequence: TGCGCCAGCAGCCAAGGGACAGGGGCTAATGAAAAACTGTTTTTT.

V and J are TRBV4-1 and TRBJ1-5; maybe TRBD1 (5 bases). V was shortened by 1 base and J by 2 bases, with 9 bases between the two germline ends. In germline, CDR1 is MGHRA, CDR2 YSYEKL. This CDR3 region has 15 residues. The CDR3, as DNA: TGCGCCAGCAGCCAAGGACGGGGCCGCAATCAGCCCCAGCATTTT. Encoded protein: CASSQGRGRNQPQHF.

The chain has TRBV3-1 (or the pseudogene TRBV3-2) and TRBJ2-2; D might be TRBD2 (6 bases). CDR1 and CDR2 (germline): LGHDT, YNNKEL (reference sequence). V was trimmed by 4 bases and J by 6 bases, leaving 15 bases between them. CDR3 length equals 15 residues. The CDR3 DNA sequence: TGTGCCAGCAGCCCCCGGGCCGCGGGGTCCGGGGAGCTGTTTTTT. Protein: CASSPRAAGSGELFF.

V usage is TRBV27 and J usage is TRBJ1-4; no clear D gene. Trimming stripped 4 bases from V and 7 bases from J, with 7 bases between. CDR3 length: 12 amino acids. CDR1 and CDR2 from the germline V gene are MNHEY and SMNVEV (reference sequence). The CDR3, as DNA: TGTGCCAGCAGTTCCCAGAGTGAAAAACTGTTTTTT. It codes for CASSSQSEKLFF.

The chain links TRBV28 to TRBJ2-2, with 7 nucleotides matching TRBD1. The germline V gene has CDR1 MDHEN and CDR2 SYDVKM. CDR3 length: 14 residues. The J segment lost 5 bases and the V segment lost 5 bases, leaving 5 bases of the junction unmatched. CDR3 sequence: CASSIDRVTGELFF. The CDR3 DNA reads as TGTGCCAGCAGTATTGACAGGGTAACCGGGGAGCTGTTTTTT.

In this sample, this clone turned up a few times. The genes are TRBV19 and TRBJ2-7, with D possibly called TRBD1 or TRBD2 (5 bases each). The CDR3 has 13 amino acids. Germline loops: CDR1 LNHDA, CDR2 SQIVND (reference sequence). The V and J ends lost 5 bases and 5 bases respectively, with 13 bases between them. The CDR3 sequence is CASSPRQGHEQYF. CDR3 sequence (DNA): TGTGCCAGTAGTCCCCGCCAGGGACACGAGCAGTACTTC.

A single count supports this clone. The rearrangement uses TRBV19 and TRBJ1-5; 7 bases map to TRBD1. V lost 6 bases, J lost 2 bases, and 10 bases stayed unmatched. Looked up from germline, CDR1 is LNHDA and CDR2 is SQIVND (reference sequence). The CDR3 covers 16 residues. CDR3 sequence: CASSFGTTGRNQPQHF. CDR3 DNA sequence: TGTGCCAGTAGCTTCGGGACGACAGGGCGCAATCAGCCCCAGCATTTT.

This chain joins TRBV7-8 and TRBJ1-5; no clear D. V lost 5 bases and J lost 2, with 10 bases in between. The CDR3 is 14 residues long. Germline V CDR1 and CDR2: SGHVS, FQNEAQ. The CDR3 protein is CASSPPGGNQPQHF. CDR3 DNA sequence: TGTGCCAGCAGCCCACCCGGGGGCAATCAGCCCCAGCATTTT. The entire variable domain, with the rest obtained from reference TRBV7-8 and TRBJ1-5, is as follows: GAGVSQSPRYKVAKRGQDVALRCDPISGHVSLFWYQQALGQGPEFLTYFQNEAQLDKSGLPSDRFFAERPEGSVSTLKIQRTQQEDSAVYLCASSPPGGNQPQHFGDGTRLSIL.

V usage is TRBV6-4 and J usage is TRBJ2-2, with a tentative D call TRBD1 (6 bases). This CDR3 has 15 residues. V shed 4 bases and J shed 2 bases, with 11 bases lying between them. Germline CDR1 reads MRHNA; CDR2 reads SNTAGT. CDR3 DNA sequence: TGTGCCAGCAGTGCAAAACAGGGCAACACCGGGGAGCTGTTTTTT. This sequence encodes CASSAKQGNTGELFF.

The V and J genes are TRBV5-5 and TRBJ2-7, with D possibly matching TRBD2 (5 bases). Germline V lookup: CDR1 SGHKS, CDR2 YYEKEE (reference sequence). This CDR3 region has 15 residues. V lost 1 base and J 5 bases, leaving 16 bases between the germline ends. CDR3: CASSLYGRSLDEQYF. The CDR3 region has the DNA TGTGCCAGCAGCTTGTATGGGAGATCACTTGACGAGCAGTACTTC.

On this clone itself: Distinct nucleotide sequences in the sample also encode this CDR3. The chain has TRBV5-4 and TRBJ1-2; 7 bases agree with TRBD1. The CDR3 loop spans 15 amino acids. V was pared by 0 bases and J by 2 bases, with 4 bases of the junction left unmatched. Germline V CDR1 and CDR2: SGHNT, YYREEE (reference sequence). The CDR3 coding sequence is TGTGCCAGCAGCTTGGGGACAGGACGAAACTATGGCTACACCTTC. Translated: CASSLGTGRNYGYTF.

This chain uses TRBV29-1 with TRBJ2-7; D is uncertain. The CDR3 consists of 13 residues. Germline lookup yields CDR1 SQVTM and CDR2 ANQGSEA. Trimming took off 2 bases at V and 2 bases at J, with 10 bases between the two ends. The chain's CDR3 is CSVETREAYEQYF. CDR3 nucleotide sequence: TGCAGCGTTGAAACGCGTGAGGCCTACGAGCAGTACTTC.

In nucleotides, the CDR3 is TGTGCCACCGCCTGGGGTAACATCGGGATTAGTCAGCCCCAGCATTTT. It yields the protein CATAWGNIGISQPQHF. The chain couples TRBV19 to TRBJ1-5; D unresolved. V was cut by 10 bases and J by 6 bases, with 25 bases left in between. Germline-derived CDR1 and CDR2 are LNHDA and SQIVND (reference sequence). This CDR3 has 16 residues.

This clone was observed a few times. This chain joins TRBV7-3 and TRBJ2-1; D is ambiguous. The CDR3 is 12 residues long. Germline V lookup: CDR1 SGHTA, CDR2 FQGTGA. V shed 2 bases and J shed 6 bases, with 5 bases lying between them. Here the CDR3 reads CASSLGLNEQFF. The CDR3 DNA reads as TGTGCCAGCAGCTTAGGCCTCAATGAGCAGTTCTTC.

The chain couples TRBV29-1 to TRBJ2-5; possible D gene TRBD2, 6 bases. Germline CDR1 is SQVTM and CDR2 is ANQGSEA. There are 14 residues in the CDR3. V was clipped by 3 bases and J by 5 bases, with 16 bases between them. The CDR3 here is CSVDGGTKRETQYF. CDR3 coding DNA: TGCAGCGTTGATGGCGGGACCAAGAGGGAGACCCAGTACTTC. Combining the CDR3 with reference TRBV29-1 and TRBJ2-5 gives the whole variable domain SAVISQKPSRDICQRGTSLTIQCQVDSQVTMMFWYRQQPGQSLTLIATANQGSEATYESGFVIDKFPISRPNLTFSTLTVSNMSPEDSSIYLCSVDGGTKRETQYFGPGTRLLVL.

The gene calls are TRBV19 and TRBJ1-4; possibly TRBD1 for D (5 bases). The length of the CDR3 is 13 residues. Per germline, CDR1 LNHDA and CDR2 SQIVND (reference sequence). Trimming pared 5 bases from V and 10 bases from J, leaving 14 bases between. CDR3 amino acids: CASSPGFNGKLFF. The CDR3 DNA reads as TGTGCCAGTAGTCCAGGGTTTAACGGAAAACTGTTTTTT. The full variable domain, completed using reference TRBV19 and TRBJ1-4, is DGGITQSPKYLFRKEGQNVTLSCEQNLNHDAMYWYRQDPGQGLRLIYYSQIVNDFQKGDIAEGYSVSREKKESFPLTVTSAQKNPTAFYLCASSPGFNGKLFFGSGTQLSVL.

This sequence joins TRBV25-1 and TRBJ1-3; 7 positions match TRBD1. V lost 4 bases to trimming and J lost 3 bases; unmatched junction nucleotides: 3. Looked up from germline, CDR1 is MGHDK and CDR2 is SYGVNS. The CDR3 loop spans 14 amino acids. The CDR3 DNA sequence: TGTGCCAGCAGTGTGACAGGGCTTGGAAACACCATATATTTT. Its translation is CASSVTGLGNTIYF.

The chain is built from TRBV4-1 and TRBJ2-7; no clear D. The CDR3 spans 16 residues. The V and J ends lost 0 bases and 2 bases respectively, with 14 bases between them. From germline, CDR1 is MGHRA and CDR2 YSYEKL. Written as DNA, the CDR3 is TGCGCCAGCAGCCAAGACCCCGGACCTAATACCTACGAGCAGTACTTC. This sequence encodes CASSQDPGPNTYEQYF.

This rearrangement joins TRBV27 to TRBJ2-1; 8 bases agree with TRBD1. Germline-derived CDR1 and CDR2 are MNHEY and SMNVEV (reference sequence). This CDR3 contains 14 residues. Unmatched junction bases numbered 7, after V lost 4 bases and J lost 8 bases. This CDR3 reads CASSSWDRQHEQFF. CDR3 DNA: TGTGCCAGCAGTTCCTGGGACAGGCAGCATGAGCAGTTCTTC.

V usage is TRBV13 and J usage is TRBJ2-1, with 7 bases fitting TRBD2. The V gene's germline CDR1 is PRHDT and CDR2 FYEKMQ (reference sequence). The trim removed 3 bases at V and 1 base at J, leaving 3 bases unmatched. This CDR3 region has 15 residues. This CDR3 is CASSFGGGSYNEQFF. In DNA form, the CDR3 reads TGTGCCAGCAGCTTCGGGGGAGGGTCCTACAATGAGCAGTTCTTC.

The rearrangement joins TRBV11-2 to TRBJ2-5; D perhaps matches TRBD2 (6 bases). CDR3 length: 15 amino acids. CDR1 and CDR2 from the germline V gene are SGHAT and FQNNGV. The V end lost 4 bases, the J end lost 0 bases, and 12 bases lay between the germline ends. The CDR3 protein is CASSSVGDYQETQYF. CDR3 coding DNA: TGTGCCAGCAGCTCCGTCGGGGACTACCAAGAGACCCAGTACTTC.

This chain uses TRBV11-2 with TRBJ1-6, with D tentatively TRBD1 (5 bases). The CDR3 contains 15 residues. Trimming pared 4 bases from V and 3 bases from J, leaving 10 bases between. Per the germline V gene, CDR1 is SGHAT and CDR2 is FQNNGV. CDR3: CASSSPGGYNSPLHF. The CDR3 coding sequence is TGTGCCAGCAGCTCCCCGGGGGGCTATAATTCACCCCTCCACTTT.

The V gene is TRBV19, the J gene TRBJ2-1; possibly TRBD1 for D (5 bases). Deletions cut 7 bases from V and 2 bases from J, with 18 bases between. This CDR3 is built from 16 residues. CDR1 and CDR2 (germline): LNHDA, SQIVND (reference sequence). The CDR3 here is CASKSNRFDTYNEQFF. The CDR3 DNA is TGTGCCAGTAAGTCGAACAGGTTCGATACCTACAATGAGCAGTTCTTC.

In nucleotides, the CDR3 is TGCGCCAGCAGCTTCATTTCGGTTAGGGAAAAACTGTTTTTT. Encoded protein: CASSFISVREKLFF. The J gene is TRBJ1-4, the V gene TRBV4-1, with D hard to call. Germline CDR1 and CDR2: MGHRA and YSYEKL. The CDR3 covers 14 residues. Trimming took 5 bases from V and 8 from J, leaving 15 bases between them.

This clone was observed once. This chain links TRBV6-5 with TRBJ2-2; D possibly corresponds to TRBD2 (6 bases). V gave up 7 bases and J gave up 7 bases, with 19 bases separating them. Germline values: CDR1 MNHEY, CDR2 SVGAGI. This CDR3 spans 15 amino acids. In DNA form, the CDR3 reads TGTGCCAGCAATCGGGGGTTCCCCGAAGGCGGGGAGCTGTTTTTT. Translated: CASNRGFPEGGELFF.

This chain links TRBV7-6 with TRBJ2-2, with 7 bases that match TRBD2. The germline V gene has CDR1 SGHVS and CDR2 FNYEAQ. The CDR3 length is 18 residues. The V segment lost 0 bases and the J segment 0 bases; nucleotides outside the gene matches: 7. CDR3 protein: CASSLALRGKSNTGELFF. Here the CDR3 DNA reads TGTGCCAGCAGCTTAGCGCTGCGGGGGAAATCGAACACCGGGGAGCTGTTTTTT.

The rearrangement uses TRBV5-4 and TRBJ2-1; 14 bases fit TRBD2. The CDR3 is 16 residues long. The V gene's germline CDR1 is SGHNT and CDR2 YYREEE (reference sequence). The trim removed 0 bases at V and 9 bases at J, leaving 5 bases unmatched. The CDR3 spells CASSLARLAGGLEQFF. In nucleotides, the CDR3 is TGTGCCAGCAGCTTGGCTCGACTAGCGGGGGGGCTTGAGCAGTTCTTC.

This chain uses TRBV9 with TRBJ1-2; D gene ambiguous. Germline V gene sequence: CDR1 SGDLS, CDR2 YYNGEE. CDR3 size: 13 residues. The germline V and J ends were trimmed by 0 bases and 2 bases, with 5 bases remaining between them. This chain's CDR3 is CASSVEDNYGYTF. CDR3 DNA sequence: TGTGCCAGCAGCGTAGAAGACAACTATGGCTACACCTTC.

The CDR3 sequence: CASSYLAGGAYNEQFF. The DNA of the CDR3 is TGTGCCAGCAGCTATCTAGCGGGGGGGGCATACAATGAGCAGTTCTTC. The J gene is TRBJ2-1, the V gene TRBV5-5; TRBD2 matches at 12 bases. Germline CDR1 reads SGHKS; CDR2 reads YYEKEE (reference sequence). The V and J ends lost 3 bases and 4 bases, in that order; junction bases with no gene match: 5. The CDR3 has 16 residues.

V usage is TRBV5-6 and J usage is TRBJ1-6; D is unclear. The CDR3 spans 14 residues. The V end lost 5 bases, the J end lost 0 bases, and 6 bases lay between the germline ends. Germline CDR1 is SGHDT and CDR2 is YYEEEE. The CDR3 region has the DNA TGTGCCAGCAGACACCTCTCCTATAATTCACCCCTCCACTTT. It specifies CASRHLSYNSPLHF.